Detailed here is one T cell receptor (beta chain). This CDR3 is 14 amino acids long. The V gene end was trimmed by 5 bases and the J gene end by 5 bases; junction bases not matched to a gene: 6. The germline CDR1 and CDR2 sequences are SGHVS and FNYEAQ. The sample is drawn from a study of cytomegalovirus exposure and HLA in healthy donors. The PCR made use of 60 Vbeta and 13 Jbeta primers. Sequencing used immunoSEQ multiplex PCR; TCRdb keeps in-frame clones, though not all of them. The table lists roughly 150,000 clones, 60% to 80% of them singletons, with around 15% in the top ten. Sample: PBMCs. This clonotype was obtained from a woman aged 35 to 49 in good health and CMV-seronegative. The chain has TRBV7-6 and TRBJ2-1; 7 bases match TRBD2. CDR3 loop: CASSMRELNNEQFF. The CDR3 coding sequence is TGTGCCAGCAGCATGCGGGAGTTGAACAATGAGCAGTTCTTC.